These 7 T cell receptor beta chains came from one sample sequenced in a study of human T cells and chemical hapten exposure. TCRdb reanalysed the 5' RACE reads using MiXCR and keeps one entry per CDR3 protein. The data show more than 140,000 distinct CDR3 sequences, roughly 4% seen once. Unfractionated whole blood was the source of the extracted total RNA. These receptors were collected from a female donor in good health.

Points on this clonotype: This may stem from a read error, because a much larger clone lies one nucleotide away. The chain couples TRBV7-9 to TRBJ1-6, with unresolved D. CDR3 length: 15 amino acids. Germline CDR1 reads SEHNR; CDR2 reads FQNEAQ (reference sequence). The V end was cut by 4 bases, the J end by 7 bases, with 14 bases between. The CDR3 region is CASSSFRRSNSPLHF. The CDR3 bases are TGTGCCAGCAGCTCCTTCCGGAGGTCCAATTCACCCCTCCACTTT. The complete variable domain, with remaining parts taken from reference TRBV7-9 and TRBJ1-6, reads DTGVSQNPRHKITKRGQNVTFRCDPISEHNRLYWYRQTLGQGPEFLTYFQNEAQLEKSRLLSDRFSAERPKGSFSTLEIQRTEQGDSAMYLCASSSFRRSNSPLHFGNGTRLTVT.

This clonotype was recorded many times. The V gene is TRBV6-5, the J gene TRBJ1-2, with D unresolved. V was clipped by 2 bases and J by 1 base, with 17 bases between them. The CDR3 has 17 amino acids. Looked up from germline, CDR1 is MNHEY and CDR2 is SVGAGI. The CDR3 sequence: CASSYDGQSAHNYGYTF. DNA of the CDR3: TGTGCCAGCAGTTACGACGGCCAGTCGGCACATAACTATGGCTACACCTTC.

This clonotype was observed many times. The chain's CDR3 is CASSFILLAGEGGQETQYF. CDR3 coding DNA: TGTGCCAGCAGTTTTATTTTGCTAGCGGGGGAAGGAGGACAAGAGACCCAGTACTTC. This rearrangement joins TRBV12-3 or TRBV12-4 to TRBJ2-5, with 10 bases aligning to TRBD2. The CDR3 length is 19 residues. J was trimmed by 2 bases and V by 3 bases; bases with no gene match: 15.

This clonotype has at least ten counts. The chain is built from TRBV20-1 and TRBJ1-3; 8 bases line up with TRBD1. The germline V gene has CDR1 DFQATT and CDR2 SNEGSKA (reference sequence). The V and J ends lost 5 bases and 0 bases, in that order; junction bases with no gene match: 3. The length of the CDR3 is 14 residues. The CDR3 here is CSAGDRLSGNTIYF. As DNA, the CDR3 is TGCAGTGCTGGGGACAGGCTCTCTGGAAACACCATATATTTT.

The rearrangement links TRBV5-6 to TRBJ2-2; D call uncertain. This CDR3 comprises 13 residues. The germline V gene encodes CDR1 SGHDT and CDR2 YYEEEE. V was shortened by 4 bases and J by 7 bases, with 11 bases between the two germline ends. CDR3 nucleotides: TGTGCCAGCAGCCGAATAGGTGGCGGGGAGCTGTTTTTT. This translates into CASSRIGGGELFF.

The table lists this clonotype with many counts. This rearrangement joins TRBV9 to TRBJ2-2, with 8 nucleotides matching TRBD2. Looked up from germline, CDR1 is SGDLS and CDR2 is YYNGEE. This CDR3 is built from 15 residues. Losses at the gene ends were 0 bases for V and 5 bases for J; bases not matched to a gene: 3. The CDR3 region is CASSVDGGGTGELFF. The CDR3 coding sequence is TGTGCCAGCAGCGTAGACGGCGGGGGGACCGGGGAGCTGTTTTTT.

This clonotype was found a few times. The chain recombines TRBV7-3 with TRBJ2-2; tentatively, D is TRBD2 (6 bases). Germline loops: CDR1 SGHTA, CDR2 FQGTGA. The CDR3 is 15 residues long. Deletions cut 2 bases from V and 4 bases from J, with 11 bases between. CDR3 bases: TGTGCCAGCAGCTTATCTCCACTAGCCACCGGGGAGCTGTTTTTT. Translating it yields CASSLSPLATGELFF.